This T cell receptor beta chain came from a study of blood T cell repertoires in COVID-19 (dated by TCRdb to the early 2020s). Turning to the overall study: Collaborator samples came from the United States, Italy and Spain and covered acute and convalescent phases of COVID-19. The prospective study material was composed of cDNA or gDNA derived from T cells, B-cell-depleted T cells, or PBMCs. Deeply sampled blood TCRbeta repertoires from subjects exposed to, actively infected with, or recovered from COVID-19 were included in the dataset. A freely available public database, intended as a resource for researchers studying the immune response to SARS-CoV-2, is where the repertoires were released. The samples were drawn from two sources: the first 160 participants of the ongoing ImmuneRACE study, and 1,200 or so subjects contributed by 6 global collaborators. Sample metadata almost always included a de-identified subject ID, COVID-19 status, age in years and sex. Where available, HLA class I and class II types were taken from metadata supplied by the sample provider and were not determined by assay-based typing.

Study-wide conclusions, independent of this receptor: The quantity of clinical and demographic metadata differed by source and by participant and was supplied without curation.

Counted from cysteine to phenylalanine, this CDR3 has 13 amino acids. The kept DNA is CDR3 alone, 39 bases in frame from the first base. CDR1 and CDR2, looked up from the germline V gene, are ENHRY and SYGVKD. V loses 10 bases, J loses 6 bases, and the germline ends lie 16 bases apart. The immunoSEQ Assay, a bias-controlled multiplex PCR, was used to amplify TCRbeta CDR3 regions from genomic DNA. Per the original workflow: Nucleated cell counts per sample were estimated from amplification of reference gene primers within the assay. To quantify the absolute abundance of each unique TCRbeta CDR3 rearrangement, sequence reads were collapsed and filtered. For each sample, productive Simpson clonality was calculated by taking the square root of Simpson's diversity index across productive rearrangements. What TCRdb holds here is the immuneACCESS table cut down to in-frame rearrangements. Part of the clones is not present; checked against another copy, under half of the missing clones reflect an unresolved V gene, and the others are unexplained. V, J and clone size are taken as reported in that table, and D and trimming were inferred from the DNA itself. This sample comprises under 150,000 clones, approximately 85% of them detected only once. The ten most abundant clones make up 9.5% to 13% of the sample.

As concerns this clone: Its cognate antigen has yet to be identified. Base-call qualities are not available, and no considerably larger clone is one nucleotide away.

Whole blood was collected in K2EDTA tubes by collaborating institutions according to the institutions' own protocols. Collaborator samples were shipped for TCRbeta analysis as frozen whole blood, isolated PBMCs, or DNA extracted from either sample type. The sequence was collected from a man older than 75 with acute or convalescent COVID-19. Specimen: peripheral blood. The chain joins TRBV10-3 to TRBJ1-3; the D segment could be TRBD1, given 6 matching bases. The CDR3 reads CATIPGDVNTIYF. The DNA is as follows: TGTGCCACCATCCCAGGGGATGTAAACACCATATATTTT.